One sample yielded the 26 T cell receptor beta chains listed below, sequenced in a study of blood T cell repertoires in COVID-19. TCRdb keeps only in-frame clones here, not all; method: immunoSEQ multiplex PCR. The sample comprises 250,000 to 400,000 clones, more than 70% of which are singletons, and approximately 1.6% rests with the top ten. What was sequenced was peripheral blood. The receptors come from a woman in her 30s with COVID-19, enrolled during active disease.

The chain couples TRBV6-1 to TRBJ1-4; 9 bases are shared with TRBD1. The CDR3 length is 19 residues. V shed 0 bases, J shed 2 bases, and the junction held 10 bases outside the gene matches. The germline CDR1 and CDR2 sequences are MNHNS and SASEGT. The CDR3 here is CASSEASLTGGFTNEKLFF. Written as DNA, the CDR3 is TGTGCCAGCAGTGAAGCTTCCCTTACAGGGGGCTTTACTAATGAAAAACTGTTTTTT.

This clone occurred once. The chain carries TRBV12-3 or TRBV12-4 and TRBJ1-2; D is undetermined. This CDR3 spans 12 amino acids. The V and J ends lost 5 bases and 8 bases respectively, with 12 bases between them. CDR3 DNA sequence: TGTGCCAGCAGTCCCGCGGCGTGGGGCTACACCTTC. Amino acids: CASSPAAWGYTF.

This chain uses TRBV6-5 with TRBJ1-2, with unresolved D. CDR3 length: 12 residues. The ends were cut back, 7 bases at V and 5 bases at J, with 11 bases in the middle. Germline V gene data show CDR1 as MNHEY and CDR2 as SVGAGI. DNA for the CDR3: TGTGCCAGCACTAACAGCGGTTATGGCTACACCTTC. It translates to CASTNSGYGYTF.

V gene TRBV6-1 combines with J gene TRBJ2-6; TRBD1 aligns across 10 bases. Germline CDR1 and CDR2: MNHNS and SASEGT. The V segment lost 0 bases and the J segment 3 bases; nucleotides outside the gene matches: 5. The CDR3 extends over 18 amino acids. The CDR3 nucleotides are TGTGCCAGCAGTGAAGCTCGAGACAGGGGGCTTGGGGCCAACGTCCTGACTTTC. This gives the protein CASSEARDRGLGANVLTF.

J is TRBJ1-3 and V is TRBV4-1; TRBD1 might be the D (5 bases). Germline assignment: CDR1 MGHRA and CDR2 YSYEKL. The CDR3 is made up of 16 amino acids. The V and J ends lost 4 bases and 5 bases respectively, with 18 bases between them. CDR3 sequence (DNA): TGCGCCAGCAGCCCGGACACTCCGGTTAGGAGAAACACCATATATTTT. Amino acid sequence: CASSPDTPVRRNTIYF.

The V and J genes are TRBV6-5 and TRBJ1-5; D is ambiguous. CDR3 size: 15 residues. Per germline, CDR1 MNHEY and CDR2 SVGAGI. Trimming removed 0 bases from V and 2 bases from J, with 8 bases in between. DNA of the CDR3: TGTGCCAGCAGTTACTCATCGGCGGGCAATCAGCCCCAGCATTTT. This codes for CASSYSSAGNQPQHF.

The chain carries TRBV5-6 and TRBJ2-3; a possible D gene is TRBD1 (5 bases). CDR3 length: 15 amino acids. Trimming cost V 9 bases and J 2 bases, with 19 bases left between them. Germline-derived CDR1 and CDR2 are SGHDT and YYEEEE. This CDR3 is CATSASGLDTDTQYF. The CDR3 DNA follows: TGTGCCACCTCAGCTTCAGGGCTAGACACAGATACGCAGTATTTT.

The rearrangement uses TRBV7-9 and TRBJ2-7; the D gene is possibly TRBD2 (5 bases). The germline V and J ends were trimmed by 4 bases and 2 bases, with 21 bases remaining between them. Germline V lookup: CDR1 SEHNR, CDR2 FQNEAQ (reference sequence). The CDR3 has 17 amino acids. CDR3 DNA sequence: TGTGCCAGCAGCTCTCCCCGGGCGCGGGCCACTACCTACGAGCAGTACTTC. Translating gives CASSSPRARATTYEQYF. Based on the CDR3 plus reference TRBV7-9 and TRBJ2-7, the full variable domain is DTGVSQNPRHKITKRGQNVTFRCDPISEHNRLYWYRQTLGQGPEFLTYFQNEAQLEKSRLLSDRFSAERPKGSFSTLEIQRTEQGDSAMYLCASSSPRARATTYEQYFGPGTRLTVT.

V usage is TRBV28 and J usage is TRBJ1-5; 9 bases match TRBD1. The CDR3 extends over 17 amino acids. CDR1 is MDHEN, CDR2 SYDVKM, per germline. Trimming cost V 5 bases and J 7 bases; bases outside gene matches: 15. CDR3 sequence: CASSIIPTGGVGQPQHF. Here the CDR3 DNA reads TGTGCCAGCAGTATAATACCGACAGGGGGGGTCGGGCAGCCCCAGCATTTT.

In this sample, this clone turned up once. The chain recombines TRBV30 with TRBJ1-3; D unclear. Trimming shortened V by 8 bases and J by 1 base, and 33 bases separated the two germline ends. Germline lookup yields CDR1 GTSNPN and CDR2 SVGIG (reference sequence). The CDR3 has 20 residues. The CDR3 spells CAAGVSTAGQRYSSGNTIYF. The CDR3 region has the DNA TGTGCCGCTGGAGTTAGCACGGCGGGTCAGCGATACTCTTCTGGAAACACCATATATTTT. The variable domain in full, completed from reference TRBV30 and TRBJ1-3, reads SQTIHQWPATLVQPVGSPLSLECTVEGTSNPNLYWYRQAAGRGLQLLFYSVGIGQISSEVPQNLSASRPQDRQFILSSKKLLLSDSGFYLCAAGVSTAGQRYSSGNTIYFGEGSWLTVV.

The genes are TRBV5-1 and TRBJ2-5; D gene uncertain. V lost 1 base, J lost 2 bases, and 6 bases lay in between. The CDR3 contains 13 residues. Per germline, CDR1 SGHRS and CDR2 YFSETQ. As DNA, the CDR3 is TGCGCCAGCAGCTTGCGGGTACAAGAGACCCAGTACTTC. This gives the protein CASSLRVQETQYF.

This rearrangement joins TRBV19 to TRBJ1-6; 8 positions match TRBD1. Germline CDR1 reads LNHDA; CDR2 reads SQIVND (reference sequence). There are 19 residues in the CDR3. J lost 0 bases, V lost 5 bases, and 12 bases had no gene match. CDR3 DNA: TGTGCCAGTAGTCCTAAACCAAACAGGGGGAGCTCCTATAATTCACCCCTCCACTTT. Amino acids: CASSPKPNRGSSYNSPLHF.

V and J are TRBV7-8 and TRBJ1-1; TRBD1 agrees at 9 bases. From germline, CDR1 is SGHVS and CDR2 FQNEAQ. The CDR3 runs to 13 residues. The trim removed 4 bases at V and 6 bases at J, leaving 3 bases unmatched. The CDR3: CASSSYRGPEAFF. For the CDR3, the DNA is TGTGCCAGCAGCTCATACAGGGGGCCTGAAGCTTTCTTT.

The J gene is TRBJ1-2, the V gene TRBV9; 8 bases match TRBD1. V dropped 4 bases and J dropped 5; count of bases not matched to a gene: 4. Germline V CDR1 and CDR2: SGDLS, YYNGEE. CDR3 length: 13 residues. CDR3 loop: CASSPGQGYGYTF. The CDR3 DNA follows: TGTGCCAGCAGCCCTGGACAGGGATATGGCTACACCTTC.

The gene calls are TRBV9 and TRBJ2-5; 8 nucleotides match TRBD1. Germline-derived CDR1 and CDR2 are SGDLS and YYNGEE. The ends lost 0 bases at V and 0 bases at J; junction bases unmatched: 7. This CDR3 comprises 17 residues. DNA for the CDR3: TGTGCCAGCAGCGTAGATGGACAGGGTGGTCACCAAGAGACCCAGTACTTC. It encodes CASSVDGQGGHQETQYF.

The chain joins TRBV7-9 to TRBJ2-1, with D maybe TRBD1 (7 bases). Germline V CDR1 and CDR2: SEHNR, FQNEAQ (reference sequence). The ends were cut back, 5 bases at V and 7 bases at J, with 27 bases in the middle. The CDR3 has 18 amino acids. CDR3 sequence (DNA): TGTGCCAGCAGCACATCCCCTACAAGGAGGGGGCGAGGGAATGAGCAGTTCTTC. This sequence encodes CASSTSPTRRGRGNEQFF.

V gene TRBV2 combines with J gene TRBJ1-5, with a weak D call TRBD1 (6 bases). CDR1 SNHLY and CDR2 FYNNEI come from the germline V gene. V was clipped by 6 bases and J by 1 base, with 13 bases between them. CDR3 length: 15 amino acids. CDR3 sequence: CASRVTGTSNQPQHF. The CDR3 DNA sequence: TGTGCCAGCAGGGTTACAGGGACGAGCAATCAGCCCCAGCATTTT.

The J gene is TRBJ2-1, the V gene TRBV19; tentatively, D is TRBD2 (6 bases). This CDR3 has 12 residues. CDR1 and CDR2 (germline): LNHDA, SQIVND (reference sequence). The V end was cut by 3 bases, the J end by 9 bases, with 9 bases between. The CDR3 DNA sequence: TGTGCCAGTAGTATTGGCGGGACTGAGCAGTTCTTC. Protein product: CASSIGGTEQFF.

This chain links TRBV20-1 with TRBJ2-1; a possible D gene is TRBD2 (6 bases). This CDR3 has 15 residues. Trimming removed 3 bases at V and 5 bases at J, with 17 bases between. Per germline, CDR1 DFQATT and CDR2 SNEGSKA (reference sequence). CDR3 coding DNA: TGCAGTGCTAGTCCCGGGGGAGGTAGACACAATGAGCAGTTCTTC. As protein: CSASPGGGRHNEQFF.

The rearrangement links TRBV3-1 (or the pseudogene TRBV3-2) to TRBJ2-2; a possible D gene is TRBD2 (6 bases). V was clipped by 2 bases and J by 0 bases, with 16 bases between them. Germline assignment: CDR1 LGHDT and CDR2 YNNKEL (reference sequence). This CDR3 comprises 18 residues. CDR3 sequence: CASSQSGRGASNTGELFF. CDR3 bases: TGTGCCAGCAGCCAATCGGGACGCGGGGCTTCGAACACCGGGGAGCTGTTTTTT.

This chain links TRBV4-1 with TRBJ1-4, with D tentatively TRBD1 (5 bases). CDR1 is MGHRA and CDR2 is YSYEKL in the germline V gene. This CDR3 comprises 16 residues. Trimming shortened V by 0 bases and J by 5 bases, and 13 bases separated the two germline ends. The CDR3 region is CASSQDPWGRNEKLFF. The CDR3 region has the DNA TGCGCCAGCAGCCAAGACCCTTGGGGCAGAAATGAAAAACTGTTTTTT.

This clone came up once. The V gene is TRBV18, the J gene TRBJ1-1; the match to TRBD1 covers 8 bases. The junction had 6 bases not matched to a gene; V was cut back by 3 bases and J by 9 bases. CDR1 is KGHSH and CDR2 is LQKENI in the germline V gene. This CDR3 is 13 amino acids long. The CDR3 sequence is CASSPRAGGKAFF. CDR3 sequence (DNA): TGTGCCAGCTCACCCCGGGCAGGGGGCAAAGCTTTCTTT.

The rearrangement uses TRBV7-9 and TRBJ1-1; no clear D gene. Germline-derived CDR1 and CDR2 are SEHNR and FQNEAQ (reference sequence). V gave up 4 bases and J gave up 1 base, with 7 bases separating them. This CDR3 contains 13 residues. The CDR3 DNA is TGTGCCAGCAGCTGGGCCGCGAACACTGAAGCTTTCTTT. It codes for CASSWAANTEAFF.

Here the CDR3 DNA reads TGTGCCAGTAGCGGGAGAACGGCAACTAATGAAAAACTGTTTTTT. It codes for CASSGRTATNEKLFF. The genes are TRBV19 and TRBJ1-4; D unclear. The V gene lost 6 bases and the J gene lost 0 bases, with 11 bases spanning the gap. Germline CDR1 and CDR2: LNHDA and SQIVND (reference sequence). The CDR3 runs 15 residues.

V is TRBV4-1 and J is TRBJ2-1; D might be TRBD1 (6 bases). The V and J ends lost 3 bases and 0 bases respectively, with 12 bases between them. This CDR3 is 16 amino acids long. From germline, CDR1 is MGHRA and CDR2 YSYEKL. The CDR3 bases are TGCGCCAGCAGCCATTCAGACAGGAGCTCCTACAATGAGCAGTTCTTC. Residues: CASSHSDRSSYNEQFF.

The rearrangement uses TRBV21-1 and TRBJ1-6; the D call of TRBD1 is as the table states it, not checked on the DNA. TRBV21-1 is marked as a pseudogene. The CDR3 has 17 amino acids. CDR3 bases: TGTGCCAGCAGCCGGAAGGTGAGCAGCACACAGAATTCACCCCTCCACTTT. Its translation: CASSRKVSSTQNSPLHF.